This T cell receptor (beta chain) emerged from a study of human T cells and chemical hapten exposure. Study-level background: Patients' scalps got diphenylcyclopropenone weekly throughout the approximately 25-week study.

Trimming removed 6 bases from V and 7 bases from J, with 11 bases in between. The CDR3 covers 13 residues. Germline lookup yields CDR1 SGDLS and CDR2 YYNGEE. As for this clonotype: Its matching antigen is unknown.

Time point in this sample: patch test 2, 6 weeks after DPC sensitization. Noted treatment: therapeutic diphenylcyclopropenone sensitization with weekly scalp DPC. The study extracted total RNA from unfractionated whole blood. TCRdb ran MiXCR on the RACE reads and lists one entry per CDR3 protein. The sample contains 65,000 to 95,000 distinct CDR3 sequences, about 6.3% of which appear only once. Study-level points and caveats: Significantly greater numbers of large CDR3 similarity clusters came from expanded TCRs than from controls.

The sequence was obtained from a woman under 40 with alopecia areata. Some clones in this sample may be carry-over from other donors' samples. The chain couples TRBV9 to TRBJ1-6, with D unclear. Sequenced here: whole blood, sampled in connection with sensitization to the hapten diphenylcyclopropenone (DPC). The CDR3 spells CASNSDGNSPLHF. Here the CDR3 DNA reads TGTGCCAGCAACTCAGACGGGAATTCACCCCTCCACTTT.